The T cell receptor (beta chain) described here comes from a study of vaccination and CD4 T cells after COVID-19. Oncomine TCR Beta short-read sequencing was applied to DNA from cultured CD4+ T cells. TCRdb reprocessed the PCR reads via MiXCR and lists one record per CDR3 protein. This repertoire shows about 20,000 distinct CDR3 sequences, approximately 56% found once; its top ten account for around 9.3%. Treatment noted: roughly 10-day PBMC culture with coronavirus spike peptide pools or control peptides (ViraFEST assay). The CDR3 has 14 amino acids. The germline V and J ends were trimmed by 3 bases and 3 bases, with 9 bases remaining between them. Germline V gene lookup returns CDR1 MDHEN and CDR2 SYDVKM. This clonotype was detected only a few times. Its antigen is unidentified.

The TCR was taken from a human donor who had recovered from COVID-19. The chain joins TRBV28 to TRBJ1-5; a possible D gene is TRBD1 (5 bases). This sample comprised CD4+ T cells from blood, cultured in vitro, obtained after SARS-CoV-2 vaccination. CDR3 sequence (DNA): TGTGCCAGCAGTTTTGGGGGGACCAATCAGCCCCAGCATTTT. Amino acid sequence: CASSFGGTNQPQHF.